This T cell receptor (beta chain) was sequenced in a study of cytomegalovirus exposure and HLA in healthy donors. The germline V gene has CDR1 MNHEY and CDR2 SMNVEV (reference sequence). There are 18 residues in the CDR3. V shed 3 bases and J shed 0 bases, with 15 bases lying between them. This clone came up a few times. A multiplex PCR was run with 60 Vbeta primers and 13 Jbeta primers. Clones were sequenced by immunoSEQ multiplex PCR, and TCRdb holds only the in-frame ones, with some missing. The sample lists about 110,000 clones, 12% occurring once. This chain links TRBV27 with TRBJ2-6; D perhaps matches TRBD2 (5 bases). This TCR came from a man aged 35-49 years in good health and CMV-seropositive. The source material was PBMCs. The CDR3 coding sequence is TGTGCCAGCAGTTTCCACCGATCGGGAAACTCTGGGGCCAACGTCCTGACTTTC. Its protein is CASSFHRSGNSGANVLTF.